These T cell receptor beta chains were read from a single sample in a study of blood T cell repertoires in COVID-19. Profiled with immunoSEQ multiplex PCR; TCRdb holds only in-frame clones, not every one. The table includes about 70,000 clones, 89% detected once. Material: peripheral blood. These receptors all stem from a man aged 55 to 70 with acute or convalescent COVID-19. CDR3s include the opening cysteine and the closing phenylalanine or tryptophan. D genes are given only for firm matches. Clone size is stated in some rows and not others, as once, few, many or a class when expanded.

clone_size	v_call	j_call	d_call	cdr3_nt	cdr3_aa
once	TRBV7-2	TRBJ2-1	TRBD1	TGTGCCAGCAGCTGGACAGGGGTCAACAATGAGCAGTTCTTC	CASSWTGVNNEQFF
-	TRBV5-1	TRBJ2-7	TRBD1	TGCGCCAGCAGCCACGGGACAGGGAGCGAGCAGTACTTC	CASSHGTGSEQYF
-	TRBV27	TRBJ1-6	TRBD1	TGTGCCAGCAGTCTCCAGGGGGTCGGTTCACCCCTCCACTTT	CASSLQGVGSPLHF
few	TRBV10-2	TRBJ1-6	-	TGCGCCAGCAGGGAGGAGCCCTATAATTCACCCCTCCACTTT	CASREEPYNSPLHF
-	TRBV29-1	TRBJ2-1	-	TGCAGCGTTGAAGATTCCAATGACTACAGGGCTGGCTACAATGAGCAGTTCTTC	CSVEDSNDYRAGYNEQFF
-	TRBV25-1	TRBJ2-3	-	TGTGCCAGCAGGGGGGGTGGAGATACGCAGTATTTT	CASRGGGDTQYF
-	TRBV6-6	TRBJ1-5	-	TGTGCCAGCAGTTACCGGGGGGACACTAATCAGCCCCAGCATTTT	CASSYRGDTNQPQHF
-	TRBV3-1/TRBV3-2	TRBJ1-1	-	TGTGCCAGCAGCCAAGAACGCGTCTCAATGAACACTGAAGCTTTCTTT	CASSQERVSMNTEAFF
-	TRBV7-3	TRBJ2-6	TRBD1	TGTGCCAGCAGCCCCGGACAGGCCCGCTCTGGGGCCAACGTCCTGACTTTC	CASSPGQARSGANVLTF
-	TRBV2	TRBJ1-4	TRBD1	TGTGCCAGCAATGTAGGGACAGGGGATGAAAAACTGTTTTTT	CASNVGTGDEKLFF
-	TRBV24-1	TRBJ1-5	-	TGTGCCACCATGCGGCAGTTGAGCAATCAGCCCCAGCATTTT	CATMRQLSNQPQHF
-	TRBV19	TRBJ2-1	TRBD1	TGTGCCAGTAGTGGAGCCGGGACAGGCAGCAATGAGCAGTTCTTC	CASSGAGTGSNEQFF
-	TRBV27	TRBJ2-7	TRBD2	TGTGCCAGCAGTCGCCGGGGTTTGCGCCGGGGGGACGAGCAGTACTTC	CASSRRGLRRGDEQYF
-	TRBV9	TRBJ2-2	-	TGTGCCAGCAGCGTAGGTAGCGGGAACACCGGGGAGCTGTTTTTT	CASSVGSGNTGELFF
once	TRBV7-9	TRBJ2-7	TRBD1	TGTGCCAGCAGCTCTCATCGAGGACAGGGCTCCTACGAGCAGTACTTC	CASSSHRGQGSYEQYF
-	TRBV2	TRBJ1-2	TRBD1	TGTGCCACCAGGGGGGAGGCTAACTATGGCTACACCTTC	CATRGEANYGYTF
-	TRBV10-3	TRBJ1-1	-	TGTGCCATCAGTGAGTCCCCCTCCAACACTGAAGCTTTCTTT	CAISESPSNTEAFF
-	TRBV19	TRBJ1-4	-	TGTGCCGGCTACCTCGACAGATCTAATGAAAAACTGTTTTTT	CAGYLDRSNEKLFF
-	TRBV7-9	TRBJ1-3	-	TGTGCCAGCAGCTTAGGTAGCTCTGGAAACACCATATATTTT	CASSLGSSGNTIYF
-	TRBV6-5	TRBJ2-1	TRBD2	TGTGCCTTCGGACTAGCCGACTACAATGAGCAGTTCTTC	CAFGLADYNEQFF